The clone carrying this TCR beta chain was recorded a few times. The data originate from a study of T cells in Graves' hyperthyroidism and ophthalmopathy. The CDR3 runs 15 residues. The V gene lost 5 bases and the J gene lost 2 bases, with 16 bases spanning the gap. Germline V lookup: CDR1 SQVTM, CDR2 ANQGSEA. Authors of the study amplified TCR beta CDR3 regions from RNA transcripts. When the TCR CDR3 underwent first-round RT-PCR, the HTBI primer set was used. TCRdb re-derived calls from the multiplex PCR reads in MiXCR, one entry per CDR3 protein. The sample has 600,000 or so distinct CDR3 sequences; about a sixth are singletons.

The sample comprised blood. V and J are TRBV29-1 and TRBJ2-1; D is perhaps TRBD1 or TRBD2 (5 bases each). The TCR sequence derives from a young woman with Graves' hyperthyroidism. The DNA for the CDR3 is TGCAGCGTTATATTGACAGAGGGGACCTACAATGAGCAGTTCTTC. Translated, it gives CSVILTEGTYNEQFF.